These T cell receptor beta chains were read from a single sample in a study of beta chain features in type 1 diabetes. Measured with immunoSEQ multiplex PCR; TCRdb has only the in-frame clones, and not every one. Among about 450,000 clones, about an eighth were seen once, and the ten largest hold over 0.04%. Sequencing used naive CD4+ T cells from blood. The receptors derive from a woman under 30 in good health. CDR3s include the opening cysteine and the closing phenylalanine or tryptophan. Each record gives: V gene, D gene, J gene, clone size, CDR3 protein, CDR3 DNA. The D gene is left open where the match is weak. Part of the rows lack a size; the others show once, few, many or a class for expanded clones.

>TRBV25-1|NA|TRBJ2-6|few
CATPSGTELSGANVLTF
TGTGCCACCCCCTCGGGGACCGAACTTTCTGGGGCCAACGTCCTGACTTTC
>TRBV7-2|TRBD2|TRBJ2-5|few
CASSSSGGGGETQYF
TGTGCCAGCAGCTCTAGCGGGGGAGGAGGAGAGACCCAGTACTTC
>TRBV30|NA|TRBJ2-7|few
CAWTGGLARDEQYF
TGTGCCTGGACCGGAGGGCTAGCGAGGGACGAGCAGTACTTC
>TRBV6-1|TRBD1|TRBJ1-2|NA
CASSTRDRNYGYTF
TGTGCCAGCAGCACCCGGGACAGGAACTATGGCTACACCTTC
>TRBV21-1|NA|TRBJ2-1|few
CASSKTTSDLSPDEQFF
TGTGCCAGCAGCAAAACCACTAGCGACCTATCCCCCGATGAGCAGTTCTTC
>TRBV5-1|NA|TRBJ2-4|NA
CASSWMDGAKNIQYF
TGCGCCAGCAGCTGGATGGACGGAGCCAAAAACATTCAGTACTTC
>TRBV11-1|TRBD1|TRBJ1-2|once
CASSFDPGGRGYTF
TGTGCCAGCAGCTTCGATCCAGGGGGACGCGGCTACACCTTC
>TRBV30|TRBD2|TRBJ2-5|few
CAWSPSLVAGTQETQYF
TGTGCCTGGAGTCCCTCCCTGGTAGCGGGGACACAAGAGACCCAGTACTTC
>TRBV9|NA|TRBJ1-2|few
CASSVAARANYGYTF
TGTGCCAGCAGCGTAGCTGCCAGAGCTAACTATGGCTACACCTTC
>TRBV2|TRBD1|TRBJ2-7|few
CASSPGQGIYEQYF
TGTGCCAGCAGCCCGGGACAGGGAATCTACGAGCAGTACTTC
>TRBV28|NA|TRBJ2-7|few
CATVNYYEQYF
TGTGCCACCGTCAATTACTACGAGCAGTACTTC
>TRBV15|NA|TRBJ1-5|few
CATSRDSRGGNQPQHF
TGTGCCACCAGCAGAGATTCCCGGGGTGGCAATCAGCCCCAGCATTTT
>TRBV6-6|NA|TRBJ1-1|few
CASSSSGANTEAFF
TGTGCCAGCAGTTCATCAGGGGCGAACACTGAAGCTTTCTTT
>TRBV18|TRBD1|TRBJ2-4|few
CASSGDRAKNIQYF
TGTGCCAGCTCGGGGGACAGGGCCAAAAACATTCAGTACTTC
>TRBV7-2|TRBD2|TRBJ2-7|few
CASSLSLAGGEQYF
TGTGCCAGCAGCTTATCTCTAGCGGGAGGTGAGCAGTACTTC
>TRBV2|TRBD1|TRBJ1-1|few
CASWTGRNTEAFF
TGTGCCAGCTGGACAGGGAGGAACACTGAAGCTTTCTTT
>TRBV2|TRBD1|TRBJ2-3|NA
CASRGDRKRTDTQYF
TGTGCCAGCAGGGGGGACAGGAAAAGGACAGATACGCAGTATTTT
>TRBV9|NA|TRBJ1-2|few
CASSDNFSYTF
TGTGCCAGCAGTGACAACTTCAGCTACACCTTC
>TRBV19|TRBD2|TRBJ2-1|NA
CATRGSGRLKSYNEQFF
TGTGCCACTAGAGGGAGCGGGAGGTTAAAATCCTACAATGAGCAGTTCTTC
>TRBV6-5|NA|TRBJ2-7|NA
CASSYSNRWEQYF
TGTGCCAGCAGTTACTCGAACAGGTGGGAGCAGTACTTC
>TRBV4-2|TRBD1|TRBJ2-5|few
CASSQDRTGGYQETQYF
TGTGCCAGCAGCCAAGACAGGACAGGGGGTTATCAAGAGACCCAGTACTTC
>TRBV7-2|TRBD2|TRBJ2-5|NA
CASSQAGPLQETQYF
TGTGCCAGCAGCCAAGCGGGGCCATTACAAGAGACCCAGTACTTC
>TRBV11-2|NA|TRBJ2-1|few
CASSLVGGGNEQFF
TGTGCCAGCAGCTTAGTGGGAGGGGGGAATGAGCAGTTCTTC
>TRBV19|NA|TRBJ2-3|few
CASTLGGSDTQYF
TGTGCCAGTACCCTCGGGGGTTCAGATACGCAGTATTTT
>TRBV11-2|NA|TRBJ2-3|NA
CASSQLDSRGTQYF
TGTGCCAGCAGCCAATTGGACTCAAGGGGTACGCAGTATTTT
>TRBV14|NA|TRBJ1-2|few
CASSQVDSWRGYGYTF
TGTGCCAGCAGCCAAGTGGACAGTTGGCGGGGCTATGGCTACACCTTC
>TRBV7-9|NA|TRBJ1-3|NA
CASSWGSSGNTIYF
TGTGCCAGCAGCTGGGGAAGCTCTGGAAACACCATATATTTT
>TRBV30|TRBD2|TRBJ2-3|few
CAWSPRGGRSDTQYF
TGTGCCTGGAGTCCACGAGGCGGGAGGTCAGATACGCAGTATTTT
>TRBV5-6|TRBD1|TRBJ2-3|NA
CASSLDRGWTDTQYF
TGTGCCAGCAGCCTAGACAGGGGTTGGACAGATACGCAGTATTTT
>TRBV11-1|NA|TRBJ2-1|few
CASSPRYGVASYNEQFF
TGTGCCAGCAGCCCCCGGTATGGGGTAGCATCCTACAATGAGCAGTTCTTC
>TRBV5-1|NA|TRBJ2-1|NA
CASSLTGLGSGEQFF
TGCGCCAGCAGCCTGACAGGATTGGGCAGTGGTGAGCAGTTCTTC
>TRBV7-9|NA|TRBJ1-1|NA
CASSSQGSRKPEAFF
TGTGCCAGCAGCTCTCAGGGTTCTCGCAAGCCTGAAGCTTTCTTT
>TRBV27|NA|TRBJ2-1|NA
CASSSPSRSSYNEQFF
TGTGCCAGCAGTTCCCCCTCCCGGAGCTCCTACAATGAGCAGTTCTTC
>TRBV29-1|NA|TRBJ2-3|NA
CSGLDPDTQYF
TGCAGCGGGCTAGACCCAGATACGCAGTATTTT
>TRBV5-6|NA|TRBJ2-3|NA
CASSLVRTDTQYF
TGTGCCAGCAGCTTGGTCCGCACAGATACGCAGTATTTT
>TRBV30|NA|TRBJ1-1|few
CAWSQQGVIEAFF
TGTGCCTGGAGCCAACAGGGAGTGATCGAAGCTTTCTTT
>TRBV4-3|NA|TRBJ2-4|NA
CASSPFLHSIAKNIQYF
TGCGCCAGCAGCCCCTTTCTTCATTCCATAGCCAAAAACATTCAGTACTTC
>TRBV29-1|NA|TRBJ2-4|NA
CSVREAVAKNIQYF
TGCAGCGTTCGCGAGGCGGTGGCCAAAAACATTCAGTACTTC
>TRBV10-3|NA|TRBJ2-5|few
CAISEMQDQETQYF
TGTGCCATCAGTGAGATGCAGGACCAAGAGACCCAGTACTTC
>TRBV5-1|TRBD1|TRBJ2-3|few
CASSLAWDRDTQYF
TGCGCCAGCAGCTTGGCCTGGGACAGAGATACGCAGTATTTT
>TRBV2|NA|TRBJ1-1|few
CASRGPVQAFF
TGTGCCAGCAGGGGACCAGTCCAAGCTTTCTTT
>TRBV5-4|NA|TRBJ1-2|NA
CASSRRDIYGYTF
TGTGCCAGCAGCCGCCGGGACATCTATGGCTACACCTTC
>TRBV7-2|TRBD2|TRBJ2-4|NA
CASSQGLAAATQYF
TGTGCCAGCAGTCAGGGACTAGCGGCTGCTACTCAGTACTTC
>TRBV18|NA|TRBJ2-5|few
CASSPPARTEETQYF
TGTGCCAGCTCACCACCGGCTCGGACAGAAGAGACCCAGTACTTC
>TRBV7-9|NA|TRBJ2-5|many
CASSFTGRETQYF
TGTGCCAGCAGCTTTACGGGTCGGGAGACCCAGTACTTC
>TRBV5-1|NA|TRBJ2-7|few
CASSLGGPYEQYF
TGCGCCAGCAGCTTGGGTGGGCCCTACGAGCAGTACTTC
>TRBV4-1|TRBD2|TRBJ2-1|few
CASSRLAGRTYNEQFF
TGCGCCAGCAGCCGACTAGCGGGGAGAACCTACAATGAGCAGTTCTTC
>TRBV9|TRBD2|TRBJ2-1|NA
CASSVSLAVNEQFF
TGTGCCAGCAGCGTGTCCCTAGCGGTGAATGAGCAGTTCTTC
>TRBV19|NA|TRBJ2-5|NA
CASSIGPRETQYF
TGTGCCAGTAGTATTGGCCCCAGAGAGACCCAGTACTTC
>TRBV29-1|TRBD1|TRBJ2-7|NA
CSVSGTGNYEQYF
TGCAGCGTCTCCGGGACAGGGAACTACGAGCAGTACTTC
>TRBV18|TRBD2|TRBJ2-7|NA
CASSPEAPASGSIPGEQYF
TGTGCCAGCTCACCAGAGGCCCCAGCTAGCGGGAGTATCCCTGGCGAGCAGTACTTC
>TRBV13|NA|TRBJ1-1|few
CASSLSIGQKTRFLQAFF
TGTGCCAGCAGCTTATCAATCGGGCAGAAGACCCGTTTCCTTCAAGCTTTCTTT
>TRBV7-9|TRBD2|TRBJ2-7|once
CASSFTLGGSYEQYF
TGTGCCAGCAGCTTCACTTTGGGAGGGTCCTACGAGCAGTACTTC
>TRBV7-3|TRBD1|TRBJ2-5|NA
CASSLRRVDRPPQETQYF
TGTGCCAGCAGCTTAAGAAGAGTGGACAGGCCTCCTCAAGAGACCCAGTACTTC
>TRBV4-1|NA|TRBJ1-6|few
CASSQDVWGASDSPLHF
TGCGCCAGCAGCCAAGATGTTTGGGGAGCCTCCGATTCACCCCTCCACTTT
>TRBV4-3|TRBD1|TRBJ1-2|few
CASSQRTGMSYGYTF
TGCGCCAGCAGCCAGCGGACAGGGATGTCGTATGGCTACACCTTC
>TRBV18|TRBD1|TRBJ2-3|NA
CASSPNRGQTDTQYF
TGTGCCAGCTCACCCAACAGGGGGCAGACAGATACGCAGTATTTT
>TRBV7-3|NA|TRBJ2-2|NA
CASSLGLGAGDVTGELFF
TGTGCCAGCAGCTTAGGCCTCGGAGCAGGGGACGTAACCGGGGAGCTGTTTTTT
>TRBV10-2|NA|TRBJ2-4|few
CASSDPLVAKNIQYF
TGCGCCAGCAGTGACCCCCTTGTCGCCAAAAACATTCAGTACTTC
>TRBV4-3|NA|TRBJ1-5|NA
CASSQERVDQPQHF
TGCGCCAGCAGCCAAGAGAGGGTTGATCAGCCCCAGCATTTT